This entry lists 30 T cell receptor beta chains sequenced from one sample in a study of cytomegalovirus exposure and HLA in healthy donors. A multiplex PCR was run with 60 Vbeta primers and 13 Jbeta primers. Some clones are missing from TCRdb's copy, which holds only in-frame ones; the method was immunoSEQ multiplex PCR. The table lists 180,000 or so clones, about 75% of them singletons. What was sequenced was PBMCs. The receptors derive from a woman in her forties in good health and CMV-seropositive.

This clone has just a few counts. The chain recombines TRBV5-1 with TRBJ2-5, with TRBD1 matching 7 bases. Looked up from germline, CDR1 is SGHRS and CDR2 is YFSETQ. With V trimmed by 2 bases and J by 5 bases, 18 bases remained unmatched. The CDR3 length is 18 residues. The CDR3 here is CASSFRKPGQTGLETQYF. DNA of the CDR3: TGCGCCAGCAGCTTCAGAAAGCCAGGACAGACAGGGCTGGAGACCCAGTACTTC.

This sequence joins TRBV7-9 and TRBJ2-1; 9 bases are a match to TRBD2. Germline V lookup: CDR1 SEHNR, CDR2 FQNEAQ (reference sequence). The CDR3 is 14 residues long. With V trimmed by 11 bases and J by 4 bases, 9 bases remained unmatched. In DNA form, the CDR3 reads TGTGCCTTCCCGGGGAGCGGGAGGTACAATGAGCAGTTCTTC. Translated: CAFPGSGRYNEQFF.

This clone was detected only a few times. The chain joins TRBV16 to TRBJ2-2, with TRBD2 matching 15 bases. Trimming at V came to 4 bases and at J to 0 bases, leaving 3 bases not matched to a gene. This CDR3 contains 18 residues. Germline-derived CDR1 and CDR2 are KGHSY and FQNENV. The CDR3 here is CASSLGTSGRSNTGELFF. For the CDR3, the DNA is TGTGCCAGCAGCCTAGGGACTAGCGGGAGGTCGAACACCGGGGAGCTGTTTTTT.

V is TRBV28 and J is TRBJ2-2, with a weak D call TRBD1 (6 bases). CDR3 length: 14 amino acids. Germline CDR1 and CDR2: MDHEN and SYDVKM. Trimming took 8 bases from V and 4 from J, leaving 14 bases between them. CDR3 loop: CASLGGVSTGELFF. The CDR3 DNA is TGTGCCAGCTTAGGGGGTGTAAGCACCGGGGAGCTGTTTTTT.

This chain links TRBV28 with TRBJ2-7; a weak D match, TRBD1 (5 bases). Germline CDR1 is MDHEN and CDR2 is SYDVKM. The CDR3 sequence is 14 residues long. V was trimmed by 4 bases and J by 4 bases, leaving 14 bases between them. CDR3 sequence: CASSSDWKGYEQYF. The CDR3, as DNA: TGTGCCAGCAGTTCCGACTGGAAGGGGTACGAGCAGTACTTC.

This clone showed up just a few times. V and J are TRBV11-2 and TRBJ2-5, with 14 positions matching TRBD2. V lost 5 bases and J lost 1; bases outside the gene matches: 9. Per the germline V gene, CDR1 is SGHAT and CDR2 is FQNNGV. The CDR3 runs to 18 residues. CDR3 sequence reads: CASSHLGLAGAPQETQYF. Written as DNA, the CDR3 is TGTGCCAGCAGCCATTTGGGACTAGCGGGAGCTCCCCAAGAGACCCAGTACTTC.

This clone was recorded once. The CDR3: CASSRDRGLRSNQPQHF. The DNA for the CDR3 is TGTGCCAGCAGCCGAGACAGGGGGCTACGTAGCAATCAGCCCCAGCATTTT. The chain couples TRBV28 to TRBJ1-5; 10 bases are a match to TRBD1. V shed 6 bases and J 0 bases; nucleotides not matched to a gene: 8. CDR1 and CDR2 from the germline V gene are MDHEN and SYDVKM. The CDR3 runs to 17 residues. The full variable domain, completed using reference TRBV28 and TRBJ1-5, is DVKVTQSSRYLVKRTGEKVFLECVQDMDHENMFWYRQDPGLGLRLIYFSYDVKMKEKGDIPEGYSVSREKKERFSLILESASTNQTSMYLCASSRDRGLRSNQPQHFGDGTRLSIL.

The chain uses TRBV7-8 and TRBJ2-7, with a weak D call TRBD2 (5 bases). V dropped 5 bases and J dropped 1 base, with 15 bases sitting between them. Germline V gene sequence: CDR1 SGHVS, CDR2 FQNEAQ. The CDR3 consists of 15 residues. The CDR3 reads CASSRTRTGSYEQYF. DNA for the CDR3: TGTGCCAGCAGCCGCACTAGAACCGGATCCTACGAGCAGTACTTC. The whole variable domain, filled in from reference TRBV7-8 and TRBJ2-7, reads GAGVSQSPRYKVAKRGQDVALRCDPISGHVSLFWYQQALGQGPEFLTYFQNEAQLDKSGLPSDRFFAERPEGSVSTLKIQRTQQEDSAVYLCASSRTRTGSYEQYFGPGTRLTVT.

The rearrangement links TRBV6-1 to TRBJ2-5; 7 bases agree with TRBD1. With the DNA end fitting TRBJ2-7 better, the J assignment may be wrong. CDR3 length: 12 amino acids. Germline assignment: CDR1 MNHNS and CDR2 SASEGT. This CDR3 is CAGRDSAYEQYF. The CDR3, as DNA: TGTGCCGGCCGGGACAGCGCCTACGAGCAGTACTTC.

The rearrangement uses TRBV4-3 and TRBJ2-2; TRBD1 aligns across 7 bases. CDR1 is LGHNA and CDR2 is YSLEER in the germline V gene. The V and J ends lost 4 bases and 4 bases, in that order; junction bases with no gene match: 3. The CDR3 loop spans 14 amino acids. The CDR3 reads CASSLGTVTGELFF. CDR3 DNA: TGCGCCAGCAGCCTGGGGACAGTCACCGGGGAGCTGTTTTTT.

The chain combines TRBV30 with TRBJ2-7, with TRBD2 matching over 7 bases. CDR1 is GTSNPN and CDR2 is SVGIG in the germline V gene (reference sequence). CDR3 length equals 14 residues. Losses at the gene ends were 3 bases for V and 3 bases for J; bases not matched to a gene: 8. DNA for the CDR3: TGTGCCTGGAGAACTAGCGAGGTAAACTACGAGCAGTACTTC. This encodes CAWRTSEVNYEQYF.

This chain connects TRBV30 to TRBJ2-7, with 9 bases lining up with TRBD1. The CDR3 consists of 14 residues. Germline-derived CDR1 and CDR2 are GTSNPN and SVGIG (reference sequence). With V trimmed by 4 bases and J by 5 bases, 9 bases remained unmatched. In DNA, the CDR3 is TGTGCCTGGAATGGACGGACAGGGGTCGACGAGCAGTACTTC. Translation gives CAWNGRTGVDEQYF. Full variable domain (outside the CDR3, taken from reference TRBV30 and TRBJ2-7): SQTIHQWPATLVQPVGSPLSLECTVEGTSNPNLYWYRQAAGRGLQLLFYSVGIGQISSEVPQNLSASRPQDRQFILSSKKLLLSDSGFYLCAWNGRTGVDEQYFGPGTRLTVT.

The rearrangement joins TRBV7-9 to TRBJ2-1; a possible D gene is TRBD2 (6 bases). This CDR3 is 13 amino acids long. Per germline, CDR1 SEHNR and CDR2 FQNEAQ (reference sequence). Trimming removed 5 bases at V and 8 bases at J, with 13 bases between. CDR3 sequence: CASSPGSGDEQFF. In DNA form, the CDR3 reads TGTGCCAGCAGCCCGGGTTCGGGAGATGAGCAGTTCTTC. The full variable domain, its missing parts supplied by reference TRBV7-9 and TRBJ2-1, is DTGVSQNPRHKITKRGQNVTFRCDPISEHNRLYWYRQTLGQGPEFLTYFQNEAQLEKSRLLSDRFSAERPKGSFSTLEIQRTEQGDSAMYLCASSPGSGDEQFFGPGTRLTVL.

The sample holds one count of this clone. This chain joins TRBV30 and TRBJ2-3, with TRBD2 matching 7 bases. This CDR3 region has 16 residues. CDR1 is GTSNPN and CDR2 is SVGIG in the germline V gene (reference sequence). The V gene end was trimmed by 1 base and the J gene end by 5 bases; junction bases not matched to a gene: 12. CDR3 amino acids: CAWSALGAGVRDTQYF. In DNA form, the CDR3 reads TGTGCCTGGAGTGCCCTGGGCGCGGGGGTCCGAGATACGCAGTATTTT. Filled out from reference TRBV30 and TRBJ2-3, the complete variable domain reads SQTIHQWPATLVQPVGSPLSLECTVEGTSNPNLYWYRQAAGRGLQLLFYSVGIGQISSEVPQNLSASRPQDRQFILSSKKLLLSDSGFYLCAWSALGAGVRDTQYFGPGTRLTVL.

The chain joins TRBV2 to TRBJ1-1, with 9 bases matching TRBD1. J lost 2 bases, V lost 6 bases, and 7 bases had no gene match. The germline CDR1 and CDR2 sequences are SNHLY and FYNNEI. The length of the CDR3 is 15 residues. The CDR3 DNA reads as TGTGCCAGCAGGGCCAGACAGGGGGTAAACACTGAAGCTTTCTTT. This sequence encodes CASRARQGVNTEAFF.

The rearrangement uses TRBV11-2 and TRBJ2-7; 8 bases line up with TRBD2. Germline V CDR1 and CDR2: SGHAT, FQNNGV. The CDR3 runs to 14 residues. Unmatched junction bases numbered 1, after V lost 1 base and J lost 2 bases. CDR3 bases: TGTGCCAGCAGCTTAGGGCGGGGGGCCTACGAGCAGTACTTC. It encodes CASSLGRGAYEQYF.

The genes are TRBV9 and TRBJ2-1; maybe TRBD1 (5 bases). CDR1 SGDLS and CDR2 YYNGEE come from the germline V gene. V gave up 0 bases and J gave up 9 bases, with 13 bases separating them. The CDR3 consists of 14 residues. The CDR3 spells CASSVARADREQFF. CDR3 coding DNA: TGTGCCAGCAGCGTAGCCAGGGCTGACCGTGAGCAGTTCTTC.

The chain combines TRBV18 with TRBJ2-3, with 8 bases lining up with TRBD2. V trimming: 3 bases; J trimming: 4 bases; junction bases outside the gene matches: 6. Germline values: CDR1 KGHSH, CDR2 LQKENI. The CDR3 has 15 amino acids. The CDR3 here is CASSPWREEADTQYF. The CDR3 DNA is TGTGCCAGCTCACCCTGGCGGGAGGAGGCAGATACGCAGTATTTT.

The chain employs TRBV5-1 and TRBJ2-3, with TRBD2 as a possible D gene (6 bases). Per the germline V gene, CDR1 is SGHRS and CDR2 is YFSETQ. V was clipped by 0 bases and J by 0 bases, with 8 bases between them. The CDR3 extends over 15 amino acids. CDR3 coding DNA: TGCGCCAGCAGCTTGGCTCTAGCGAGCACAGATACGCAGTATTTT. It encodes CASSLALASTDTQYF.

The rearrangement links TRBV13 to TRBJ2-1; 8 bases fit TRBD2. Germline trimming cut 1 base from V and 8 bases from J; bases unmatched to any gene: 4. CDR1 and CDR2 (germline): PRHDT, FYEKMQ (reference sequence). The CDR3 loop spans 14 amino acids. The DNA for the CDR3 is TGTGCCAGCAGCTTAGCGGGAGGGCAGGATGAGCAGTTCTTC. It encodes CASSLAGGQDEQFF.

A few counts support this clone. The sample contains more than one DNA sequence encoding this CDR3. The V gene is TRBV28, the J gene TRBJ2-7; 7 nucleotides agree with TRBD1. The CDR3 has 14 amino acids. V shed 4 bases and J 1 base; nucleotides not matched to a gene: 4. Germline loops: CDR1 MDHEN, CDR2 SYDVKM. For the CDR3, the DNA is TGTGCCAGCAGTTCTCCGGGACAGTCCTACGAGCAGTACTTC. Its protein is CASSSPGQSYEQYF.

The chain has TRBV28 and TRBJ1-2, with no clear D. Germline values: CDR1 MDHEN, CDR2 SYDVKM. Trimming stripped 3 bases from V and 8 bases from J, with 7 bases between. CDR3 length: 11 residues. This CDR3 reads CASSLKRGYTF. The CDR3 coding sequence is TGTGCCAGCAGTTTGAAGCGAGGCTACACCTTC.

The chain uses TRBV7-3 and TRBJ1-2; no reliable D call. There are 15 residues in the CDR3. The V gene's germline CDR1 is SGHTA and CDR2 FQGTGA. Deletions cut 2 bases from V and 5 bases from J, with 15 bases between. CDR3 residues: CASSLYAGSPYGYTF. The CDR3, as DNA: TGTGCCAGCAGCTTATATGCAGGTTCCCCGTATGGCTACACCTTC.

To note about this clone: One end of the junction does not line up with germline, which may come from a read error. The sample carries other DNA sequences with the same CDR3. The chain joins TRBV2 to TRBJ1-4; 9 nucleotides align to TRBD1. There are 15 residues in the CDR3. CDR1 SNHLY and CDR2 FYNNEI come from the germline V gene. CDR3 DNA sequence: TGCGCCAGCAGTGGGACACAGGGGGCGAATGAAAAACTGTTTTTT. Its translation: CASSGTQGANEKLFF.

This clone was observed once. The chain couples TRBV11-3 to TRBJ2-1; TRBD2 agrees at 16 bases. Trimming removed 5 bases from V and 7 bases from J; junction bases left unmatched: 11. This CDR3 region has 18 residues. The V gene's germline CDR1 is SGHNT and CDR2 YENEEA. This CDR3 is CASSETPGLAGGPNEQFF. CDR3 bases: TGTGCCAGCAGCGAGACTCCGGGACTAGCGGGAGGGCCGAATGAGCAGTTCTTC.

The chain carries TRBV9 and TRBJ2-3; weak D call: TRBD1 (6 bases). Germline V gene lookup returns CDR1 SGDLS and CDR2 YYNGEE. The CDR3 runs 16 residues. The V end lost 1 base, the J end lost 2 bases, and 14 bases lay between the germline ends. CDR3 region: CASSVIGGDPTDTQYF. As DNA, the CDR3 is TGTGCCAGCAGCGTAATAGGGGGAGATCCCACAGATACGCAGTATTTT.

A word on this clone: This same CDR3 is encoded by further DNA sequences in the sample. The CDR3 nucleotides read TGCAGCGTTGAACGGGGTAACACTGAAGCTTTCTTT. Protein sequence: CSVERGNTEAFF. The rearrangement uses TRBV29-1 and TRBJ1-1; no firm D call. Trimming left V 2 bases short and J 2 bases short, with 6 bases between. This CDR3 spans 12 amino acids. Germline V gene lookup returns CDR1 SQVTM and CDR2 ANQGSEA.

The chain recombines TRBV29-1 with TRBJ1-3, with D maybe TRBD1 (5 bases). Germline V gene data show CDR1 as SQVTM and CDR2 as ANQGSEA. V was clipped by 4 bases and J by 0 bases, with 7 bases between them. The CDR3 is 13 residues long. The CDR3 region has the DNA TGCAGCGTTGTTAGGGGCTCTGGAAACACCATATATTTT. The encoded protein is CSVVRGSGNTIYF.

This clone was found a few times. The chain combines TRBV6-4 with TRBJ2-5; no reliable D call. Trimming took off 5 bases at V and 1 base at J, with 5 bases between the two ends. The CDR3 is made up of 12 amino acids. Germline lookup yields CDR1 MRHNA and CDR2 SNTAGT. The CDR3 DNA sequence: TGTGCCAGCAGTCCTTTCCAAGAGACCCAGTACTTC. Its protein is CASSPFQETQYF.

The genes are TRBV7-2 and TRBJ1-3; a weak D match, TRBD1 (6 bases). Germline V gives CDR1 SGHTA, CDR2 FQGNSA. Deletions cut 5 bases from V and 2 bases from J, with 13 bases between. The CDR3 runs 15 residues. CDR3: CASSQVGAAGNTIYF. In nucleotides, the CDR3 is TGTGCCAGCAGCCAAGTGGGGGCAGCTGGAAACACCATATATTTT.